The clone carrying this T cell receptor beta chain appeared a few times. What it binds is unknown. Semi-nested PCR with Nested Universal Primer A followed constant-region reverse priming of full-length variable regions. TCRdb fed the 5' RACE reads into MiXCR, producing one record per CDR3 protein. The sample contains 52,000 or so distinct CDR3 sequences, about a fifth of which appear only once. Germline V gene lookup returns CDR1 SGHKS and CDR2 YYEKEE (reference sequence). CDR3 size: 13 residues. V gave up 1 base and J gave up 4 bases, with 8 bases separating them. Study-level results: Tumor Tregs overlapped most with tumor, then blood, naive CD4+ cells. The TCR gene usage of tumor memory CD4+ T cells clustered together with blood and lymph node memory CD4+ cells and with lymph node naive CD4+ cells.

Tregs were sorted as CD4+CD25+CD127-/low cells. The clonotype comes from a female donor with breast cancer. The chain links TRBV5-5 to TRBJ1-2; D remains unclear. Sequenced input: tumor-infiltrating Tregs sorted from the breast tumor. Here the CDR3 reads CASSLSMGYGYTF. CDR3 bases: TGTGCCAGCAGCTTGAGCATGGGCTATGGCTACACCTTC.